Included here is one T cell receptor (beta chain) sequence, with context. The antigen is unknown. CDR1 SGHRS and CDR2 YFSETQ come from the germline V gene. This CDR3 spans 14 amino acids. V lost 2 bases and J 3 bases, leaving 12 bases between the germline ends. Regarding treatment: 15 Gy SBRT to primary tumor, nephrectomy 4 weeks later. Nephrectomy followed 15 Gy stereotactic body radiation by 4 weeks. Clones were sequenced by immunoSEQ multiplex PCR, and TCRdb holds only the in-frame ones, with some missing. The repertoire holds 15,000 or so clones, about 50% seen once, with 40% in the top ten. The data derive from a study of radiation and T cells in renal cell carcinoma. General study results and limits: No pretreatment tumor biopsies were available for baseline clonotypes. Top 100 clonotypes averaged approximately 50% in irradiated versus roughly 43% in nephrectomy-only tumors.

This TCR came from an older woman with renal cell carcinoma. This sample comprised tumor tissue, obtained from a patient whose treatment included radiotherapy and nephrectomy. V is TRBV5-1 and J is TRBJ2-7, with unresolved D. The CDR3 loop reads CASSLDNLYYEQYF. The CDR3 DNA sequence: TGCGCCAGCAGCTTAGACAATCTCTACTACGAGCAGTACTTC.